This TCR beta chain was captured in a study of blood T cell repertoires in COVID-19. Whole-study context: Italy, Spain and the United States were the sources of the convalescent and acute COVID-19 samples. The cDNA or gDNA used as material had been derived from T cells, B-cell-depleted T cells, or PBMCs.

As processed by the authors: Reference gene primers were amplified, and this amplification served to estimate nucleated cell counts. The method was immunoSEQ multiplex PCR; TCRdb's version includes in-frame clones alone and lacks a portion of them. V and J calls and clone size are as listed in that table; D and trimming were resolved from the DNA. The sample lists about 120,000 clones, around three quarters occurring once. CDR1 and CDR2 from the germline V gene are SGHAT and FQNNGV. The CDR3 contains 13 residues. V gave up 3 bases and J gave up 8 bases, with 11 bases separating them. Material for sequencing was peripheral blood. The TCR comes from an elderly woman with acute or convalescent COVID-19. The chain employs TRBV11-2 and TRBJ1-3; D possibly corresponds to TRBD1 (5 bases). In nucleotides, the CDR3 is TGTGCCAGCAGCTTGGAGGGAGGGGACACCATATATTTT. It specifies CASSLEGGDTIYF. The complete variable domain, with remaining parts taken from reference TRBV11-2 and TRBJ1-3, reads EAGVAQSPRYKIIEKRQSVAFWCNPISGHATLYWYQQILGQGPKLLIQFQNNGVVDDSQLPKDRFSAERLKGVDSTLKIQPAKLEDSAVYLCASSLEGGDTIYFGEGSWLTVV.